The entry below gives a single T cell receptor beta chain sequence along with its context. The isolated RNA, all of it, was reverse transcribed, so expressed TCRB transcripts were what got sequenced. Only in-frame clones appear in the TCRdb table, and some are missing; sequencing was by immunoSEQ multiplex PCR. The data contain fewer than 25,000 clones, over 60% of them singletons. Trimming took off 6 bases at V and 3 bases at J, with 14 bases between the two ends. Germline CDR1 LNHDA, CDR2 SQIVND (reference sequence). This CDR3 region has 15 residues. This sample was included in a study of beta chain features in type 1 diabetes.

What was sequenced was Tregs from blood. The sequence derives from a woman aged 40 to 50 in good health. V and J are TRBV19 and TRBJ2-2; no firm D call. CDR3 bases: TGTGCCAGTAGGCGGTCCGGCACGGACACCGGGGAGCTGTTTTTT. Its protein product is CASRRSGTDTGELFF. The variable domain in full, completed from reference TRBV19 and TRBJ2-2, reads DGGITQSPKYLFRKEGQNVTLSCEQNLNHDAMYWYRQDPGQGLRLIYYSQIVNDFQKGDIAEGYSVSREKKESFPLTVTSAQKNPTAFYLCASRRSGTDTGELFFGEGSRLTVL.